Sequencing of this TCR beta chain was carried out in a study of CDR3 diversity in severe acne. TCRdb itself ran the PCR reads through MiXCR, one entry per CDR3 protein. The sample yields approximately 90,000 distinct CDR3 sequences, over 45% seen once. V shed 7 bases, J shed 7 bases, and the junction held 10 bases outside the gene matches. Germline V gene lookup returns CDR1 WSHSY and CDR2 SAAADI. This CDR3 has 14 amino acids. The chain recombines TRBV10-2 with TRBJ1-2; 9 bases fit TRBD1. The specimen sequenced was blood. The source is a male donor in good health, serving as a control. The DNA of the CDR3 is TGCGCCAGCACCCCGACCGGGACAGGGTTTGGCTACACCTTC. Amino acid sequence: CASTPTGTGFGYTF.